Included here is one T cell receptor (beta chain) sequence, with context. This clonotype is categorized as large (0.1 to 1%). Its binding antigen is unknown. Per-base quality was not reported, and no clone a single base away is much larger than it. The TCR template was genomic DNA extracted from bulk tumor tissue, and around 540 ng of gDNA was amplified for each sample. Multiple biopsies per primary tumor were taken during surgery, spaced as far apart as possible within the tumor mass. Patients in the study cohort, which was described as untreated, were newly diagnosed NSCLC cases going through curative surgery. The donors were around 14 patients with newly diagnosed non-small cell lung cancer who were having surgery with curative intent. The resected tumor masses were reviewed by two independent pathologists. Only high-quality DNA and RNA samples were carried forward to sequencing. The TCR beta CDR3 region was amplified with a multiplex PCR system, in which a first round of 10 cycles was run using 32 V-gene forward and 13 J-gene reverse primers. The first PCR round used a QIAGEN Multiplex PCR Kit, and the primer sequences were filed in Chinese patent CN105087789A. Illumina universal primers were added in a second PCR round performed with the Phusion High-Fidelity PCR Kit. Paired-end sequencing of TCR libraries was carried out on the Illumina HiSeq X Ten platform at a read length of 151 bp. The paper's processing steps were these. Cutadapt was used to discard reads without multiplex PCR primers, PEAR merged the read pairs, and MiXCR with default settings called the CDR3 regions. Repertoire diversity used Shannon entropy, and clonality was computed as one minus Shannon entropy divided by ln of productive unique sequence count. Clonotypes present at frequencies of at least 0.5% were defined as dominant or high-frequency T-cell clones. TCRdb ran its own pipeline on the public reads, namely fastp trimming at Q25 and MiXCR clone calling, and kept in-frame beta chains. Identical CDR3 protein sequences are pooled into one entry, listed with their most common genes and DNA. In this record, the V and J calls reflect TCRdb's handling and not the investigators' own analysis. A total of roughly 3,900 distinct CDR3 sequences appear in this sample, around 25% of them only once. Approximately 13% of the sample belongs to the ten largest clones.

This specimen comes from a study of immune heterogeneity within non-small cell lung tumors (dated by TCRdb to 2016 to 2018). Study-wide context: By histology, a handful of squamous cell carcinomas, 10 non-squamous carcinomas and 1 tumor not otherwise specified were included. The study combined whole-exome sequencing, RNA-seq and TCR beta repertoire sequencing of multiple spatially distinct regions from each NSCLC tumor to examine intratumoral immune heterogeneity. Transcriptome data were available for just about 40 loci from eleven to twelve patients, whereas TCR repertoire analysis spanned 60 or so tumor loci from around 15 patients. Binding of neoantigens to the HLA alleles of each patient was predicted with netMHCpan-3.0 for mutant peptides of 8 to 11 amino acids.

Broader findings and caveats from the paper: Within a given patient, the same dominant CDR3B clonotypes showed up repeatedly across loci, although different tumor locations also carried unique high-frequency clones. A statistically significant but moderate positive correlation (R around 0.33) was observed between local T-cell repertoire clonality and local tumor mutational burden. High-frequency TCR beta clonotypes were found to be largely distinct between individual patients.

From its cysteine to its phenylalanine, the CDR3 spans 15 amino acids. The read is trimmed to its CDR3 DNA, 45 bases read in frame from base 1. Via the germline V gene, CDR1 is SGHVS and CDR2 FQNEAQ. V is clipped by 0 bases and J by 2 bases, and the sequence between their germline boundaries is 5 bases long. The sequence joins TRBV7-8 to TRBJ2-6; the D gene cannot be resolved reliably. The sequence was obtained from a man aged 55 to 70 with non-small cell lung cancer. Sequencing was carried out using lung tumor tissue. The CDR3 region reads CASSLAGTGANVLTF. The DNA sequence follows: TGTGCCAGCAGCTTAGCAGGGACTGGGGCCAACGTCCTGACTTTC.